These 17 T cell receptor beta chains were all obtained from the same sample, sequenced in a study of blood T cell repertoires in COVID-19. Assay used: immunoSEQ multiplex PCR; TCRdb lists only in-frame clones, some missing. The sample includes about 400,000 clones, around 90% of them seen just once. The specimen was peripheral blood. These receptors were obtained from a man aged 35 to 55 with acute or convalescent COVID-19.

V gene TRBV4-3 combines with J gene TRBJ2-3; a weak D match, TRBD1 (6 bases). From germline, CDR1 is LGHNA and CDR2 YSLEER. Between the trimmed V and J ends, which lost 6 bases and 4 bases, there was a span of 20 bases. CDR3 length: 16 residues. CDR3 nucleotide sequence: TGCGCCAGCAGTCAAATACGGACAGCCAAGGCAGATACGCAGTATTTT. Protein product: CASSQIRTAKADTQYF.

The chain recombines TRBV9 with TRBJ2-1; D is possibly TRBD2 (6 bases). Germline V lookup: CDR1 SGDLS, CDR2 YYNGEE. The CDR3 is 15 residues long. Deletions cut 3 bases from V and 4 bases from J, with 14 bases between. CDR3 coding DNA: TGTGCCAGCAGCGAGAAAGGGACTGGGTACAATGAGCAGTTCTTC. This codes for CASSEKGTGYNEQFF.

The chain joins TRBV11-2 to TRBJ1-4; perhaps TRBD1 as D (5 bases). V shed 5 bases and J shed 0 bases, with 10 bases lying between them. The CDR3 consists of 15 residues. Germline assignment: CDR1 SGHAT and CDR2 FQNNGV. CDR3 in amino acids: CASSPRGATNEKLFF. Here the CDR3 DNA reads TGTGCCAGCAGCCCAAGGGGCGCAACTAATGAAAAACTGTTTTTT.

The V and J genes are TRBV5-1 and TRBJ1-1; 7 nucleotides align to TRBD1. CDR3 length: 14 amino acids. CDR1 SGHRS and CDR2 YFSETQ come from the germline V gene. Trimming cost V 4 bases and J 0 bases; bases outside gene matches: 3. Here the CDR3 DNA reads TGCGCCAGCAGCGGGGGACAGCTGAACACTGAAGCTTTCTTT. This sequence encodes CASSGGQLNTEAFF.

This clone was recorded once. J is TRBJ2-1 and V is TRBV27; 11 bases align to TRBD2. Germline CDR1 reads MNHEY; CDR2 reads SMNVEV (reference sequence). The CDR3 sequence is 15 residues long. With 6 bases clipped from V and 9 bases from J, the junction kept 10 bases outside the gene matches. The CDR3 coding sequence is TGTGCCAGCAGCCCTAATAGCGGGAGGGGATCTGAGCAGTTCTTC. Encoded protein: CASSPNSGRGSEQFF.

The CDR3 sequence: CASSLWRGTDTQYF. For the CDR3, the DNA is TGTGCCAGCAGTTTATGGCGGGGCACAGATACGCAGTATTTT. The V and J genes are TRBV27 and TRBJ2-3; D is perhaps TRBD2 (5 bases). The CDR3 consists of 14 residues. Germline V gene sequence: CDR1 MNHEY, CDR2 SMNVEV (reference sequence). Trimming stripped 1 base from V and 1 base from J, with 6 bases between.

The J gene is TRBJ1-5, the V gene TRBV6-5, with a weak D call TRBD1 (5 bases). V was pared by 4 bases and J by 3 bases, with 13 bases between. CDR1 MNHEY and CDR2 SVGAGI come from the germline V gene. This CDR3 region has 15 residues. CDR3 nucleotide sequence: TGTGCCAGCAGTTCCGGGGGAAGAAACAATCAGCCCCAGCATTTT. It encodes CASSSGGRNNQPQHF.

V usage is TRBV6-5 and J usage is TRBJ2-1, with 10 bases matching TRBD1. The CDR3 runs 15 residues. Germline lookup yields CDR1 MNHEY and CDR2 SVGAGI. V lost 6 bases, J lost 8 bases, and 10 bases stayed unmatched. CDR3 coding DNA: TGTGCCAGCAGCCCCGGGACGGGACAGGGGTATGAGCAGTTCTTC. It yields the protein CASSPGTGQGYEQFF.

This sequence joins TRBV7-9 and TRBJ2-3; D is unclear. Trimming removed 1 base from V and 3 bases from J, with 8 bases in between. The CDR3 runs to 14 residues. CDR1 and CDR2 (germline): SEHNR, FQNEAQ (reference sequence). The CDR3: CASSLGSRTDTQYF. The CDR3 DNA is TGTGCCAGCAGCTTAGGTTCTAGAACAGATACGCAGTATTTT.

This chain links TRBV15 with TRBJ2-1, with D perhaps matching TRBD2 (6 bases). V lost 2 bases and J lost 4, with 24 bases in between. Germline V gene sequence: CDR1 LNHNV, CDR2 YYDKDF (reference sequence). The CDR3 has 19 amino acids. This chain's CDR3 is CATSRSRYSGTHFYNEQFF. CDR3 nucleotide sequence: TGTGCCACCAGCAGAAGTCGATACTCCGGGACTCACTTTTACAATGAGCAGTTCTTC.

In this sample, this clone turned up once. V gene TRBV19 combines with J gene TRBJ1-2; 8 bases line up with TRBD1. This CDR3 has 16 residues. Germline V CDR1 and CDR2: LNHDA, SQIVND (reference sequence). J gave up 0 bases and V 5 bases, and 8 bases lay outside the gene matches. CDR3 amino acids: CASSVQGAIANYGYTF. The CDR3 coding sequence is TGTGCCAGTAGTGTCCAGGGGGCAATAGCTAACTATGGCTACACCTTC.

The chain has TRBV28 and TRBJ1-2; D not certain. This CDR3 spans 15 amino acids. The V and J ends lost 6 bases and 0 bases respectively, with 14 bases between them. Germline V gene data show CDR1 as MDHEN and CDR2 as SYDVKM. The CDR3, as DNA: TGTGCCAGCAGCTCCCCCCCGGGATCTAACTATGGCTACACCTTC. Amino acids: CASSSPPGSNYGYTF.

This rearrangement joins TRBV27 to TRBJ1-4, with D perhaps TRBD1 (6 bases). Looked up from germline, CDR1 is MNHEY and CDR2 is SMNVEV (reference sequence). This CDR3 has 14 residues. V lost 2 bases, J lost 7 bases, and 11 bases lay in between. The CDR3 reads CASSLVRGSEKLFF. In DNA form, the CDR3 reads TGTGCCAGCAGTTTAGTCAGGGGTTCTGAAAAACTGTTTTTT.

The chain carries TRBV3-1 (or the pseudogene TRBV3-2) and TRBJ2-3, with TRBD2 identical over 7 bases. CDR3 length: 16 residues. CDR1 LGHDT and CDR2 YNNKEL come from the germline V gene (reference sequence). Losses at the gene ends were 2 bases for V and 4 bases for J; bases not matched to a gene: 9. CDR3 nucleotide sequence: TGTGCCAGCAGCCAAAGAATAGCGGGCGTGGCAGATACGCAGTATTTT. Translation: CASSQRIAGVADTQYF.

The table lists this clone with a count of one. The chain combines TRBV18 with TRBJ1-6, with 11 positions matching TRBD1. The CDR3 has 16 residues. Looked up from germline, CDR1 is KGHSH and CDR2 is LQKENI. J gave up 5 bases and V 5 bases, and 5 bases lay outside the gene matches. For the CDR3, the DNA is TGTGCCAGCTCAGAAGGGACAGGGGGAAATAATTCACCCCTCCACTTT. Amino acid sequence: CASSEGTGGNNSPLHF.

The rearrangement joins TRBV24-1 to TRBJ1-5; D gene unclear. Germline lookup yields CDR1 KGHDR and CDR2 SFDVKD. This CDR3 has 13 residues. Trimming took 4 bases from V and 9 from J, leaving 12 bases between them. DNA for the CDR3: TGTGCCACCAGTGACCTGGCGGGTGGGCCCCAGCATTTT. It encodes CATSDLAGGPQHF.

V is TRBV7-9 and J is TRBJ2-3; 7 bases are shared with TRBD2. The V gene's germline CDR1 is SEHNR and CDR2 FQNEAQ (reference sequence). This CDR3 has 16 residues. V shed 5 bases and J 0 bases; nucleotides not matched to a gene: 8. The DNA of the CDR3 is TGTGCCAGCAGCAACCTAGCGGTCCCTAGCACAGATACGCAGTATTTT. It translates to CASSNLAVPSTDTQYF.